This entry is about one TCR beta chain. The target of this receptor is not known. No base qualities exist here, and no much larger clone lies one base off it. TCRbeta CDR3 regions were amplified from genomic DNA by means of the immunoSEQ Assay, a bias-controlled multiplex PCR. As for the original processing: The number of nucleated cells in each sample was estimated by amplification of reference gene primers within the assay. Sequence reads were collapsed and filtered to measure the absolute abundance of every unique TCRbeta CDR3 rearrangement. For each sample, productive Simpson clonality was calculated by taking the square root of Simpson's diversity index across productive rearrangements. The immuneACCESS repertoire file appears here via TCRdb, limited to in-frame rearrangements. These files lack a portion of the clones; in checked studies, under half of the deficit traces to unresolved V genes, and the cause of the others is not known. D and trimming were read from the DNA, whereas the V and J calls and clone size are those reported in that table. The sample data list around 200,000 clones, and roughly 78% of these were observed just once. The ten largest account for roughly 2.8% of the sample.

Collaborating institutions collected whole blood in K2EDTA tubes following their own protocols. For TCRbeta analysis, collaborators shipped samples as frozen whole blood, isolated PBMCs, or DNA extracted from either of those sample types. The sample belongs to a study of blood T cell repertoires in COVID-19 (dated by TCRdb to 2020 to 2021). Describing the broader study: Collaborator samples came from the United States, Italy and Spain and covered acute and convalescent phases of COVID-19. The prospective study material was composed of cDNA or gDNA derived from T cells, B-cell-depleted T cells, or PBMCs. Subjects who had been exposed to COVID-19, were actively infected with it, or had recovered from it provided the deeply sampled blood TCRbeta repertoires that made up the dataset. A freely available public database, intended as a resource for researchers studying the immune response to SARS-CoV-2, is where the repertoires were released. The samples were drawn from the first 160 participants of the ongoing ImmuneRACE study and from some 1,300 subjects provided by 6 global collaborators. A de-identified subject ID, COVID-19 status, age in years and sex were almost always included in the sample metadata. HLA class I and class II types, where available, came from metadata supplied by the sample provider rather than from assay-based typing.

CDR1 and CDR2 are drawn from the germline V gene (reference sequence): MNHEY, SMNVEV. From cysteine to phenylalanine, the CDR3 is 16 amino acids long. CDR3 DNA is the only sequence kept; it has 48 bases, read in frame from the first base. Between the V and J ends, shortened by 4 bases and 5 bases respectively, the junction contains 18 bases. The investigation overall reported the following: The quantity of clinical and demographic metadata differed by source and by participant and was supplied without curation.

The sequencing sample was made of peripheral blood. The TCR sequence derives from an elderly woman with active or convalescent COVID-19. The chain is assembled from TRBV27 and TRBJ1-5, with no reliable assignment of the D segment. The CDR3 region: CASSSQEDGVYQPQHF. The bases are TGTGCCAGCAGTTCCCAGGAGGACGGGGTTTATCAGCCCCAGCATTTT.